This T cell receptor (beta chain) comes out of a study of blood T cell repertoires in COVID-19. The V gene's germline CDR1 is SNHLY and CDR2 FYNNEI. V shed 5 bases and J shed 0 bases, with 10 bases lying between them. The length of the CDR3 is 15 residues. Method: immunoSEQ multiplex PCR; TCRdb's copy keeps in-frame clones and lacks some. The table has 20,000 to 25,000 clones, about 88% seen once. This clone came up once. The sequence derives from a human donor in a cohort sampled during active COVID-19. The donor label of this sample is uncertain. The sequencing sample was made of peripheral blood. The chain employs TRBV2 and TRBJ1-4; maybe TRBD1 (5 bases). In nucleotides, the CDR3 is TGTGCCAGCAGTCCAACGACAGCAACTAATGAAAAACTGTTTTTT. Residues: CASSPTTATNEKLFF.